This record looks at one T cell receptor beta chain sequence and its context. Antigen unknown. The data stem from a study of T cells in Graves' hyperthyroidism and ophthalmopathy. General study points: A model built on 13 V-J features separated ophthalmopathy from stable hyperthyroidism. Before onset, ophthalmopathy was predicted by the model a median 6.5 months earlier.

Ophthalmopathy cases met thresholds of Clinical Activity Score at least 3, NOSPECS grade at least 4 and duration under 3 months. Regions amplified from RNA transcripts were the TCR beta CDR3 regions. TCR CDR3 underwent first-round RT-PCR with the HTBI primer set. From the multiplex PCR reads, TCRdb called clonotypes with MiXCR, one entry per CDR3 protein. The sample carries more than 350,000 distinct CDR3 sequences, about 14% recorded once. CDR1 is DFQATT and CDR2 is SNEGSKA in the germline V gene (reference sequence). Trimming cost V 4 bases and J 4 bases, with 8 bases left between them. This CDR3 is built from 11 residues.

Sequenced material: blood. The rearrangement uses TRBV20-1 and TRBJ2-7; no clear D. This TCR came from a woman aged 25 to 39 with Graves' ophthalmopathy. CDR3 sequence (DNA): TGCAGTGCTACCCCTACTTACGAGCAGTACTTC. The encoded protein is CSATPTYEQYF.